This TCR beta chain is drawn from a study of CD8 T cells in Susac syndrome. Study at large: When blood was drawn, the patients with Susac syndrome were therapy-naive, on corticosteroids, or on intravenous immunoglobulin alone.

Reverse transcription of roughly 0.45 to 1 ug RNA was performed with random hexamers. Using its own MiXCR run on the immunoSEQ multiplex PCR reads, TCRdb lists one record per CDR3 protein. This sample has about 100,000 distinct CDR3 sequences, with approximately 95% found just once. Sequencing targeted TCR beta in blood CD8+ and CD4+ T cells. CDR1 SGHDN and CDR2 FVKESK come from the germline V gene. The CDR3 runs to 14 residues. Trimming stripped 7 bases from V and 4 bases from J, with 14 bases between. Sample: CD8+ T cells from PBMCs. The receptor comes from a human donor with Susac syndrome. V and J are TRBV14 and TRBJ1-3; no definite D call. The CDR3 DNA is TGTGCCAGCACCCACGGGGTGCAAGGAAACACCATATATTTT. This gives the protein CASTHGVQGNTIYF.